Listed here are 28 T cell receptor beta chains from one sample, sequenced in a study of blood T cells in healthy people across ages. Primed by a sample-barcoded 5' primer and a J-beta primer mix, a second PCR proceeded for about 7 to 12 cycles. TCRdb fed the 5' RACE reads into MiXCR, producing one record per CDR3 protein. The sample consists of some 1.4 million distinct CDR3 sequences, around two fifths of them appearing once. Sequencing was done on a sample of blood. Every receptor here comes from a woman aged 18-29 years in good health.

The V and J genes are TRBV21-1 and TRBJ2-7; TRBD1, the D gene given by the table, was not confirmed from the DNA. TRBV21-1 is flagged as a pseudogene. The CDR3 length is 18 residues. The chain's CDR3 is CASSNPYSIRDSSYEQYF. CDR3 bases: TGTGCCAGCAGCAACCCTTACTCGATCCGGGACAGTTCTTACGAGCAGTACTTC.

This clonotype was seen more than once but under ten times. This chain connects TRBV10-3 to TRBJ2-1; the match to TRBD1 covers 12 bases. This CDR3 has 12 amino acids. Trimming took 11 bases from V and 8 from J; bases not matched to a gene: 4. Germline loops: CDR1 ENHRY, CDR2 SYGVKD. The CDR3 loop reads CALGQGADEQFF. The CDR3 DNA is TGTGCCTTGGGACAGGGGGCGGATGAGCAGTTCTTC.

This chain links TRBV6-2 or TRBV6-3 with TRBJ2-5; possible D gene TRBD2, 5 bases. Germline CDR1 reads MNHEY; CDR2 reads SVGEGT. V gave up 2 bases and J gave up 13 bases, with 11 bases separating them. The CDR3 runs to 11 residues. The chain's CDR3 is CASSYGSDLYF. The CDR3 coding sequence is TGTGCCAGCAGTTACGGGAGCGACCTGTACTTC.

The chain carries TRBV5-1 and TRBJ1-1, with D perhaps TRBD1 (5 bases). Germline V gene sequence: CDR1 SGHRS, CDR2 YFSETQ. V lost 6 bases to trimming and J lost 6 bases, with 15 bases between them. CDR3 length: 13 residues. This CDR3 is CASTLGGVAEAFF. CDR3 coding DNA: TGCGCCAGCACCCTGGGGGGGGTCGCTGAAGCTTTCTTT. Full variable domain (missing parts from reference TRBV5-1 and TRBJ1-1): KAGVTQTPRYLIKTRGQQVTLSCSPISGHRSVSWYQQTPGQGLQFLFEYFSETQRNKGNFPGRFSGRQFSNSRSEMNVSTLELGDSALYLCASTLGGVAEAFFGQGTRLTVV.

Only a few counts were recorded for this clonotype. The J gene is TRBJ2-7, the V gene TRBV6-6; 10 nucleotides align to TRBD1. With 5 bases clipped from V and 3 bases from J, the junction kept 7 bases outside the gene matches. CDR1 and CDR2 from the germline V gene are MNHNY and SVGAGI (reference sequence). The CDR3 is 15 residues long. For the CDR3, the DNA is TGTGCCAGCAGTGGGGACAGGGGACACAACTACGAGCAGTACTTC. Protein sequence: CASSGDRGHNYEQYF.

V usage is TRBV7-9 and J usage is TRBJ2-1; 7 bases align to TRBD2. This CDR3 is 17 amino acids long. The V gene's germline CDR1 is SEHNR and CDR2 FQNEAQ (reference sequence). The ends lost 10 bases at V and 1 base at J; junction bases unmatched: 16. CDR3 DNA: TGTGCCACCTTTCCACCTCATATAGCGGGTTCCTACAATGAGCAGTTCTTC. Protein sequence: CATFPPHIAGSYNEQFF.

The chain combines TRBV5-6 with TRBJ2-4, with D maybe TRBD2 (6 bases). Germline values: CDR1 SGHDT, CDR2 YYEEEE. The CDR3 runs to 17 residues. Trimming pared 0 bases from V and 1 base from J, leaving 14 bases between. The CDR3: CASSLGAAGTAKNIQYF. The CDR3 nucleotides read TGTGCCAGCAGCTTGGGGGCGGCGGGAACGGCCAAAAACATTCAGTACTTC. The full variable domain, completed using reference TRBV5-6 and TRBJ2-4, is DAGVTQSPTHLIKTRGQQVTLRCSPKSGHDTVSWYQQALGQGPQFIFQYYEEEERQRGNFPDRFSGHQFPNYSSELNVNALLLGDSALYLCASSLGAAGTAKNIQYFGAGTRLSVL.

This rearrangement joins TRBV5-1 to TRBJ2-5; the D is unclear. V dropped 4 bases and J dropped 5 bases, with 18 bases sitting between them. This CDR3 has 15 residues. The germline gives CDR1 SGHRS, CDR2 YFSETQ. CDR3: CASSPLGTLGETQYF. Here the CDR3 DNA reads TGCGCCAGCAGCCCGCTGGGTACTCTGGGCGAGACCCAGTACTTC.

The chain has TRBV5-1 and TRBJ2-5; tentatively, D is TRBD1 (6 bases). Near its end, the DNA agrees better with TRBJ2-7, so the J call may be wrong. The CDR3 spans 16 residues. CDR1 and CDR2 (germline): SGHRS, YFSETQ. Here the CDR3 reads CASSLDRDQGLDEQYF. The CDR3 DNA sequence: TGCGCCAGCAGCTTGGATCGTGACCAGGGGCTTGACGAGCAGTACTTC.

V gene TRBV5-1 combines with J gene TRBJ1-1; D is unresolved. Germline loops: CDR1 SGHRS, CDR2 YFSETQ. Trimming took 4 bases from V and 1 from J, leaving 14 bases between them. The CDR3 spans 15 residues. This chain's CDR3 is CASSPRAGENTEAFF. CDR3 nucleotides: TGCGCCAGCAGCCCCCGGGCCGGCGAGAACACTGAAGCTTTCTTT.

The chain links TRBV5-5 to TRBJ2-7, with D possibly called TRBD1 or TRBD2 (5 bases each). The germline CDR1 and CDR2 sequences are SGHKS and YYEKEE (reference sequence). The V end lost 0 bases, the J end lost 2 bases, and 15 bases lay between the germline ends. The length of the CDR3 is 16 residues. DNA for the CDR3: TGTGCCAGCAGCTTGGTGAAAGGGCAGGGAGCCTACGAGCAGTACTTC. Translating gives CASSLVKGQGAYEQYF.

This rearrangement joins TRBV5-1 to TRBJ1-2; TRBD1 matches at 7 bases. The CDR3 totals 17 residues. V lost 5 bases and J lost 1; bases outside the gene matches: 14. CDR1 and CDR2 (germline): SGHRS, YFSETQ. CDR3 sequence reads: CASRLPGQIGNNYGYTF. DNA of the CDR3: TGCGCCAGCAGACTGCCGGGACAGATAGGAAATAACTATGGCTACACCTTC. The full variable domain, its missing parts supplied by reference TRBV5-1 and TRBJ1-2, is KAGVTQTPRYLIKTRGQQVTLSCSPISGHRSVSWYQQTPGQGLQFLFEYFSETQRNKGNFPGRFSGRQFSNSRSEMNVSTLELGDSALYLCASRLPGQIGNNYGYTFGSGTRLTVV.

The rearrangement links TRBV7-6 to TRBJ2-2, with TRBD1 matching over 7 bases. The V segment lost 1 base and the J segment 2 bases; nucleotides outside the gene matches: 4. CDR1 and CDR2 (germline): SGHVS, FNYEAQ. There are 16 residues in the CDR3. CDR3 sequence reads: CASSLVRQGNTGELFF. The CDR3, as DNA: TGTGCCAGCAGCTTAGTGCGACAGGGAAACACCGGGGAGCTGTTTTTT.

There are a few counts of this clonotype. The CDR3 nucleotides are TGTGCCAGCAGCAAATTAGGACTAGCGGGAGGAGCGGACGAGCAGTACTTC. Its protein product is CASSKLGLAGGADEQYF. The V call is TRBV27, the J call TRBJ2-7; TRBD2 aligns across 14 bases. Per the germline V gene, CDR1 is MNHEY and CDR2 is SMNVEV (reference sequence). V lost 6 bases and J lost 5; bases outside the gene matches: 12. The CDR3 is made up of 17 amino acids.

The CDR3 nucleotides read TGTGCCAGTAGTGAGTCAGCCTTAGGAAATCAGCCCCAGCATTTT. This translates into CASSESALGNQPQHF. This chain links TRBV19 with TRBJ1-5; D not resolved. Trimming removed 5 bases at V and 4 bases at J, with 15 bases between. The CDR3 covers 15 residues. Germline V CDR1 and CDR2: LNHDA, SQIVND (reference sequence).

V usage is TRBV6-5 and J usage is TRBJ2-4; 7 nucleotides agree with TRBD2. The CDR3 runs 14 residues. Unmatched junction bases numbered 5, after V lost 2 bases and J lost 7 bases. Germline V gives CDR1 MNHEY, CDR2 SVGAGI. CDR3 DNA sequence: TGTGCCAGCAGTTACGTGACTAGCCGCAACATTCAGTACTTC. Protein: CASSYVTSRNIQYF.

V and J are TRBV4-1 and TRBJ1-2; TRBD1 matches at 7 bases. The CDR3 contains 16 residues. J lost 3 bases, V lost 4 bases, and 11 bases had no gene match. CDR1 and CDR2 from the germline V gene are MGHRA and YSYEKL. The CDR3 reads CASSPHYRGSDYGYTF. The DNA for the CDR3 is TGCGCCAGCAGCCCTCATTACAGGGGATCCGACTATGGCTACACCTTC.

The chain uses TRBV20-1 and TRBJ2-3; 9 positions match TRBD2. In germline, CDR1 is DFQATT, CDR2 SNEGSKA (reference sequence). This CDR3 spans 14 amino acids. V lost 4 bases and J lost 6; bases outside the gene matches: 8. CDR3 sequence: CSAKLAGPRDTQYF. Written as DNA, the CDR3 is TGCAGTGCTAAACTAGCGGGTCCTCGCGATACGCAGTATTTT.

J is TRBJ2-7 and V is TRBV20-1; perhaps TRBD1 as D (5 bases). Trimming cost V 4 bases and J 3 bases, with 16 bases left between them. Germline CDR1 and CDR2: DFQATT and SNEGSKA (reference sequence). The CDR3 spans 14 residues. The CDR3 spells CSAKTGPGYYEQYF. The CDR3, as DNA: TGCAGTGCTAAAACAGGTCCGGGCTACTACGAGCAGTACTTC.

This clonotype was counted only a few times. This sequence joins TRBV12-3 or TRBV12-4 and TRBJ2-1, with TRBD2 identical over 12 bases. This CDR3 is built from 16 residues. Trimming took 5 bases from V and 8 from J; bases not matched to a gene: 10. The CDR3 here is CASSRSLAGGFHEQFF. CDR3 in DNA: TGTGCCAGCAGTAGGTCACTAGCGGGAGGTTTCCATGAGCAGTTCTTC.

The chain joins TRBV3-1 to TRBJ2-1; the D gene is possibly TRBD1 (6 bases). Trimming pared 8 bases from V and 10 bases from J, leaving 18 bases between. This CDR3 is 13 amino acids long. Per the germline V gene, CDR1 is LGHDT and CDR2 is YNNKEL (reference sequence). CDR3 coding DNA: TGTGCCAGCGTCAACCAAGGGGGAAACGAGCAGTTCTTC. Translated, it gives CASVNQGGNEQFF.

The chain recombines TRBV27 with TRBJ1-2; D is uncertain. Deletions cut 1 base from V and 6 bases from J, with 12 bases between. Germline V CDR1 and CDR2: MNHEY, SMNVEV (reference sequence). The CDR3 runs 14 residues. This CDR3 reads CASSLYGGGDGYTF. The CDR3 bases are TGTGCCAGCAGTTTATATGGCGGTGGGGATGGCTACACCTTC.

This clonotype appeared a few times. The V and J genes are TRBV29-1 and TRBJ2-3, with no clear D. This CDR3 has 12 amino acids. Trimming pared 7 bases from V and 3 bases from J, leaving 11 bases between. Germline values: CDR1 SQVTM, CDR2 ANQGSEA. CDR3 bases: TGCAGCGCAGAGGAAGAAACAGATACGCAGTATTTT. Amino acid sequence: CSAEEETDTQYF.

The CDR3 region has the DNA TGTGCCAGCAGCTTAGGACGGATGTATGGCTACACCTTC. This translates into CASSLGRMYGYTF. The chain combines TRBV7-8 with TRBJ1-2; no definite D call. Germline V gene sequence: CDR1 SGHVS, CDR2 FQNEAQ. The V and J ends lost 1 base and 5 bases respectively, with 8 bases between them. The CDR3 length is 13 residues. Based on the CDR3 plus reference TRBV7-8 and TRBJ1-2, the full variable domain is GAGVSQSPRYKVAKRGQDVALRCDPISGHVSLFWYQQALGQGPEFLTYFQNEAQLDKSGLPSDRFFAERPEGSVSTLKIQRTQQEDSAVYLCASSLGRMYGYTFGSGTRLTVV.

V gene TRBV4-1 combines with J gene TRBJ2-1; 15 nucleotides agree with TRBD2. The V gene's germline CDR1 is MGHRA and CDR2 YSYEKL. Trimming cost V 4 bases and J 9 bases; bases outside gene matches: 7. This CDR3 is built from 16 residues. The chain's CDR3 is CASSRGTSGRTSEQFF. The CDR3 DNA reads as TGCGCCAGCAGCCGTGGGACTAGCGGGAGGACAAGTGAGCAGTTCTTC.

The chain recombines TRBV12-3 or TRBV12-4 with TRBJ2-1; 11 bases map to TRBD2. This CDR3 comprises 15 residues. With V trimmed by 2 bases and J by 10 bases, 7 bases remained unmatched. The CDR3 protein is CASSLLASGGREQFF. In DNA form, the CDR3 reads TGTGCCAGCAGTTTATTGGCTAGCGGGGGGCGGGAGCAGTTCTTC.

The V and J genes are TRBV6-5 and TRBJ2-1, with 7 bases matching TRBD1. Trimming at V came to 9 bases and at J to 7 bases, leaving 9 bases not matched to a gene. This CDR3 has 13 residues. CDR1 and CDR2 (germline): MNHEY, SVGAGI. The CDR3 loop is CASQRTGNNEQFF. The CDR3 bases are TGTGCCAGTCAACGGACAGGCAATAATGAGCAGTTCTTC.

Concerning this clonotype itself: A read error may produce the germline difference seen at one junction end. This rearrangement joins TRBV7-7 to TRBJ2-7; the D gene is possibly TRBD1 (7 bases). The length of the CDR3 is 13 residues. CDR1 SSHAT and CDR2 FNYEAQ come from the germline V gene (reference sequence). CDR3 in amino acids: CASSAGQRLEQYF. The CDR3 bases are TGTGCTAGCAGCGCGGGACAGAGGTTAGAGCAGTACTTC. The whole variable domain, filled in from reference TRBV7-7 and TRBJ2-7, reads GAGVSQSPRYKVTKRGQDVTLRCDPISSHATLYWYQQALGQGPEFLTYFNYEAQPDKSGLPSDRFSAERPEGSISTLTIQRTEQRDSAMYRCASSAGQRLEQYFGPGTRLTVT.